These 23 T cell receptor beta chains were sequenced from one sample in a study of T cell changes during pregnancy in multiple sclerosis. Clones were read by immunoSEQ multiplex PCR, and TCRdb kept only the in-frame ones, dropping some. The profile shows fewer than 40,000 clones, approximately 90% of them singletons. The material sequenced was CD8+ T cells from peripheral blood mononuclear cells, taken before pregnancy. The receptors derive from a female donor with multiple sclerosis, enrolled in a pregnancy study.

V gene TRBV7-3 combines with J gene TRBJ1-1, with 10 bases lining up with TRBD1. CDR1 and CDR2 (germline): SGHTA, FQGTGA. This CDR3 has 19 amino acids. With V trimmed by 5 bases and J by 4 bases, 19 bases remained unmatched. The CDR3 spells CASSITPGTGEGLGTEAFF. CDR3 coding DNA: TGTGCCAGCAGCATCACCCCTGGGACAGGGGAGGGGTTGGGCACTGAAGCTTTCTTT.

The chain is built from TRBV7-6 and TRBJ1-3; D remains unclear. Germline-derived CDR1 and CDR2 are SGHVS and FNYEAQ. The CDR3 covers 15 residues. Between the trimmed V and J ends, which lost 7 bases and 11 bases, there was a span of 24 bases. CDR3 sequence: CASTPNFNSISAIYF. In DNA form, the CDR3 reads TGTGCCAGCACCCCCAATTTTAACTCCATCTCCGCCATATATTTT.

This chain joins TRBV7-2 and TRBJ1-1, with D unclear. CDR1 and CDR2 from the germline V gene are SGHTA and FQGNSA. The CDR3 extends over 13 amino acids. V lost 5 bases, J lost 4 bases, and 11 bases lay in between. The CDR3 loop reads CASSLREFTEAFF. CDR3 bases: TGTGCCAGCAGCCTCCGGGAGTTCACTGAAGCTTTCTTT.

This clone was detected once. The CDR3 DNA follows: TGTGCCTGGAGTGGGCCCTCTGGGGCCAACGTCCTGACTTTC. It specifies CAWSGPSGANVLTF. This chain uses TRBV30 with TRBJ2-6; D remains ambiguous. Trimming removed 1 base from V and 0 bases from J, with 4 bases in between. The CDR3 totals 14 residues. Germline values: CDR1 GTSNPN, CDR2 SVGIG (reference sequence).

This clone was counted between two and nine times. The chain couples TRBV27 to TRBJ1-6; no reliable D call. Trimming removed 8 bases from V and 9 bases from J, with 20 bases in between. Per germline, CDR1 MNHEY and CDR2 SMNVEV (reference sequence). The CDR3 length is 15 residues. The CDR3 is CASFHPLEKVSPLHF. The CDR3, as DNA: TGTGCCAGCTTTCATCCGTTGGAGAAAGTTTCACCCCTCCACTTT.

The rearrangement uses TRBV7-3 and TRBJ2-3, with TRBD2 matching 7 bases. The CDR3 has 15 residues. Germline V gives CDR1 SGHTA, CDR2 FQGTGA. J was trimmed by 0 bases and V by 5 bases; bases with no gene match: 5. The CDR3 nucleotides read TGTGCCAGCAGCCCCTGGGGGGGAAGCACAGATACGCAGTATTTT. Protein product: CASSPWGGSTDTQYF.

This clone is a singleton in its sample. This chain connects TRBV2 to TRBJ1-5, with TRBD1 matching over 7 bases. The ends lost 2 bases at V and 9 bases at J; junction bases unmatched: 7. The CDR3 contains 14 residues. Looked up from germline, CDR1 is SNHLY and CDR2 is FYNNEI. CDR3 in amino acids: CASSELAGGRPQHF. The CDR3 region has the DNA TGTGCCAGCAGTGAATTGGCAGGGGGGCGGCCCCAGCATTTT.

The rearrangement joins TRBV19 to TRBJ1-1, with D uncertain. The CDR3 is made up of 15 amino acids. Germline CDR1 reads LNHDA; CDR2 reads SQIVND (reference sequence). The ends were cut back, 3 bases at V and 0 bases at J, with 11 bases in the middle. CDR3 bases: TGTGCCAGTAGTATTCGGTCAGGTATGAACACTGAAGCTTTCTTT. It is translated as CASSIRSGMNTEAFF.

This clone appeared once. The V and J genes are TRBV27 and TRBJ2-7; D not resolved. Trimming left V 0 bases short and J 3 bases short, with 6 bases between. Germline CDR1 is MNHEY and CDR2 is SMNVEV (reference sequence). The CDR3 runs 13 residues. Here the CDR3 reads CASSLSSYYEQYF. CDR3 bases: TGTGCCAGCAGTTTATCGTCCTACTACGAGCAGTACTTC.

This chain links TRBV2 with TRBJ2-1; TRBD1 aligns across 7 bases. V gave up 7 bases and J gave up 7 bases; unmatched junction bases: 16. CDR3 length: 16 residues. Germline CDR1 reads SNHLY; CDR2 reads FYNNEI. CDR3 sequence: CASIERTGVFVNEQFF. DNA for the CDR3: TGTGCCAGCATCGAACGGACAGGTGTGTTTGTAAATGAGCAGTTCTTC. The full variable domain, its missing parts supplied by reference TRBV2 and TRBJ2-1, is EPEVTQTPSHQVTQMGQEVILRCVPISNHLYFYWYRQILGQKVEFLVSFYNNEISEKSEIFDDQFSVERPDGSNFTLKIRSTKLEDSAMYFCASIERTGVFVNEQFFGPGTRLTVL.

The chain employs TRBV19 and TRBJ1-3; no clear D. CDR3 length: 12 residues. The germline gives CDR1 LNHDA, CDR2 SQIVND (reference sequence). CDR3 nucleotides: TGTGACCGAGGTCGCTCTGGAAACACCATATATTTT. This sequence encodes CDRGRSGNTIYF.

The rearrangement uses TRBV4-3 and TRBJ1-3; 7 bases line up with TRBD1. The CDR3 has 17 amino acids. Germline loops: CDR1 LGHNA, CDR2 YSLEER. Losses at the gene ends were 0 bases for V and 0 bases for J; bases not matched to a gene: 5. CDR3 loop: CASSQDSGGDSGNTIYF. The CDR3, as DNA: TGCGCCAGCAGCCAAGATTCAGGGGGAGACTCTGGAAACACCATATATTTT.

This rearrangement joins TRBV6-4 to TRBJ1-1; possibly TRBD1 for D (5 bases). Trimming removed 3 bases from V and 5 bases from J, with 10 bases in between. Germline CDR1 and CDR2: MRHNA and SNTAGT. The CDR3 is made up of 13 amino acids. The CDR3 region is CASSELRGTEAFF. The CDR3 bases are TGTGCCAGCAGTGAGCTGCGGGGGACTGAAGCTTTCTTT.

The chain employs TRBV7-9 and TRBJ1-1; 8 positions agree with TRBD1. This CDR3 comprises 15 residues. The germline CDR1 and CDR2 sequences are SEHNR and FQNEAQ (reference sequence). Trimming at V came to 4 bases and at J to 0 bases, leaving 4 bases not matched to a gene. CDR3 bases: TGTGCCAGCAGCTCAACGACAGGGGTGAACACTGAAGCTTTCTTT. This translates into CASSSTTGVNTEAFF.

The J gene is TRBJ1-1, the V gene TRBV7-9; D is unresolved. CDR3 size: 13 residues. Deletions cut 1 base from V and 8 bases from J, with 11 bases between. The germline V gene has CDR1 SEHNR and CDR2 FQNEAQ (reference sequence). This chain's CDR3 is CASSLVEEREAFF. The CDR3 DNA is TGTGCCAGCAGCTTAGTCGAGGAGCGGGAAGCTTTCTTT.

V and J are TRBV6-4 and TRBJ2-1; a weak D match, TRBD2 (6 bases). Germline assignment: CDR1 MRHNA and CDR2 SNTAGT. The CDR3 has 12 residues. Trimming shortened V by 4 bases and J by 15 bases, and 16 bases separated the two germline ends. The CDR3 DNA follows: TGTGCCAGCAGTGGATCCGGGACTGGTCTGTTCTTC. It is translated as CASSGSGTGLFF.

V usage is TRBV30 and J usage is TRBJ2-7, with 12 nucleotides matching TRBD2. CDR1 and CDR2 (germline): GTSNPN, SVGIG (reference sequence). This CDR3 is 14 amino acids long. The V and J ends lost 3 bases and 0 bases, in that order; junction bases with no gene match: 0. CDR3 amino acids: CAWRTSGSSYEQYF. The DNA of the CDR3 is TGTGCCTGGAGGACTAGCGGGAGCTCCTACGAGCAGTACTTC.

V and J are TRBV19 and TRBJ2-7, with 7 bases lining up with TRBD1. Germline loops: CDR1 LNHDA, CDR2 SQIVND (reference sequence). The CDR3 is made up of 13 amino acids. J was trimmed by 6 bases and V by 3 bases; bases with no gene match: 5. The CDR3 spells CASSIGTVGEQYF. CDR3 DNA: TGTGCCAGTAGTATCGGGACAGTGGGCGAGCAGTACTTC.

The V gene is TRBV5-5, the J gene TRBJ1-2; D gene ambiguous. Germline loops: CDR1 SGHKS, CDR2 YYEKEE (reference sequence). V was cut by 1 base and J by 3 bases, with 4 bases left in between. This CDR3 is built from 12 residues. The CDR3 DNA reads TGTGCCAGCAGCTTGACAGACTATGGCTACACCTTC. Protein product: CASSLTDYGYTF.

This chain joins TRBV6-1 and TRBJ1-5; 8 bases line up with TRBD1. V gave up 6 bases and J gave up 12 bases; unmatched junction bases: 16. This CDR3 has 15 residues. The V gene's germline CDR1 is MNHNS and CDR2 SASEGT. CDR3 DNA sequence: TGTGCCAGCAGGAGGACAGGGCCCCTCCAAGCTGTCCAGCATTTT. Encoded protein: CASRRTGPLQAVQHF.

The genes are TRBV7-9 and TRBJ2-7; the D gene is possibly TRBD2 (7 bases). In germline, CDR1 is SEHNR, CDR2 FQNEAQ (reference sequence). Deletions cut 8 bases from V and 5 bases from J, with 25 bases between. The CDR3 consists of 16 residues. CDR3 DNA: TGTGCCAGCGCCGTCCGAGGTTTCGGGGGGCGCGACGAGCAGTACTTC. Protein product: CASAVRGFGGRDEQYF.

The rearrangement uses TRBV27 and TRBJ1-2; D call uncertain. From germline, CDR1 is MNHEY and CDR2 SMNVEV (reference sequence). The CDR3 is 13 amino acids. Trimming pared 3 bases from V and 2 bases from J, leaving 7 bases between. The CDR3 here is CASSLGRNYGYTF. CDR3 nucleotides: TGTGCCAGCAGTTTGGGCAGGAACTATGGCTACACCTTC.

The sample holds a few counts of this clone. The rearrangement links TRBV6-5 to TRBJ1-1, with 9 bases matching TRBD1. CDR3 size: 14 residues. Trimming removed 10 bases from V and 4 bases from J; junction bases left unmatched: 10. CDR1 and CDR2 (germline): MNHEY, SVGAGI. CDR3 bases: TGTGCCACCAGGTATACAGGGGGCTCCACTGAAGCTTTCTTT. This codes for CATRYTGGSTEAFF.